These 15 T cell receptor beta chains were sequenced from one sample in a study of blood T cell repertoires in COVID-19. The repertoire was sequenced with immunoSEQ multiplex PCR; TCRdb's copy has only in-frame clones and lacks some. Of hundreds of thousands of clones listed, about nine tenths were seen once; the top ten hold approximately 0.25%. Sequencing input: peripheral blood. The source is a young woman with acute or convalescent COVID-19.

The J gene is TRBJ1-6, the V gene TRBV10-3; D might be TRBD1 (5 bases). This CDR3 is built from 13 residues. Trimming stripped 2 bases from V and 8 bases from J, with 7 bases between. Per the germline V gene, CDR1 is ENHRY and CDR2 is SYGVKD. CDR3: CAISERGYSPLHF. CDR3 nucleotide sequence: TGTGCCATCAGTGAGCGGGGGTATTCACCCCTCCACTTT.

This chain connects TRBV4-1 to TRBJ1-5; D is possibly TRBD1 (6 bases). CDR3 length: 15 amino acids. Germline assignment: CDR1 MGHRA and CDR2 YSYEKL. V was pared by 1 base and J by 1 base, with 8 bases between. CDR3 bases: TGCGCCAGCAGCCAAGGCAGGGGAAGCAATCAGCCCCAGCATTTT. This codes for CASSQGRGSNQPQHF.

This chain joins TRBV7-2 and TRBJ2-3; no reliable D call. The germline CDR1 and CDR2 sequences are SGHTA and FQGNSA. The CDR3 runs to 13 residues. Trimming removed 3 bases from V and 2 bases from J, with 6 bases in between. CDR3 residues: CASSLQFTDTQYF. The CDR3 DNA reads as TGTGCCAGCAGCTTGCAGTTCACAGATACGCAGTATTTT. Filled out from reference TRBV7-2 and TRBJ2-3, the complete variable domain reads GAGVSQSPSNKVTEKGKDVELRCDPISGHTALYWYRQSLGQGLEFLIYFQGNSAPDKSGLPSDRFSAERTGGSVSTLTIQRTQQEDSAVYLCASSLQFTDTQYFGPGTRLTVL.

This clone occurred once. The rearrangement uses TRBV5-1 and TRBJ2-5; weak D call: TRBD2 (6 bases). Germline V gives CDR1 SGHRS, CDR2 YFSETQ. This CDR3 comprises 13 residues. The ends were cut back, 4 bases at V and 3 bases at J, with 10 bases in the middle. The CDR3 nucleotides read TGCGCCAGCAGCCCTTGGGGGGAAGAGACCCAGTACTTC. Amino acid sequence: CASSPWGEETQYF.

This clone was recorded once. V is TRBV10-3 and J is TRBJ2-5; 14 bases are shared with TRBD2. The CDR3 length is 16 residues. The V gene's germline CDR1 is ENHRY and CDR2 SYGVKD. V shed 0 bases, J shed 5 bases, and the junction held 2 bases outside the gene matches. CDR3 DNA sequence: TGTGCCATCAGTGAGTCGACTAGCGGGGGGGTGGAGACCCAGTACTTC. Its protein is CAISESTSGGVETQYF.

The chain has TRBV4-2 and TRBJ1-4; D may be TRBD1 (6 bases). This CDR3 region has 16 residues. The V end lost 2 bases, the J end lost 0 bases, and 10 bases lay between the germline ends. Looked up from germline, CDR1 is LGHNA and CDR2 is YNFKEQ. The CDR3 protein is CASSQRQASTNEKLFF. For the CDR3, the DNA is TGTGCCAGCAGCCAAAGACAGGCTTCAACTAATGAAAAACTGTTTTTT.

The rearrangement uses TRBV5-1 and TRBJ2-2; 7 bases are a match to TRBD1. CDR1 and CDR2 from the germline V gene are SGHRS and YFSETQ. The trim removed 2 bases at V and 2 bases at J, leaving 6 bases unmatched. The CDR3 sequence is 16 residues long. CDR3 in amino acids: CASSLTGTANTGELFF. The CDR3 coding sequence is TGCGCCAGCAGCTTAACCGGGACAGCTAACACCGGGGAGCTGTTTTTT.

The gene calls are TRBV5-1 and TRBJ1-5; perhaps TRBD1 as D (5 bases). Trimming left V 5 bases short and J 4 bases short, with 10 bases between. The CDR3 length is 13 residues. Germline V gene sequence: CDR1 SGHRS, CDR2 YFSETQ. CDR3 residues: CASRAGSNQPQHF. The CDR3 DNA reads TGCGCCAGCAGGGCAGGGTCAAATCAGCCCCAGCATTTT.

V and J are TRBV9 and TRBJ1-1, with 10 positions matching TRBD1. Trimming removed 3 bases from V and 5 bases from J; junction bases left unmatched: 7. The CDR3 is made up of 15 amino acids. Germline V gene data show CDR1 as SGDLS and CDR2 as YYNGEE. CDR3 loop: CASSARQGARTEAFF. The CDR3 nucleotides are TGTGCCAGCAGCGCACGACAGGGGGCGAGGACTGAAGCTTTCTTT.

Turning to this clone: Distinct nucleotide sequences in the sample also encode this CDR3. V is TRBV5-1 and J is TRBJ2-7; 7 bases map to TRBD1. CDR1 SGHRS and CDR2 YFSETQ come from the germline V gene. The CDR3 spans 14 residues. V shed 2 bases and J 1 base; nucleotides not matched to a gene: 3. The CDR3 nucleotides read TGCGCCAGCAGCTTACAGGGGCCATCCTACGAGCAGTACTTC. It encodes CASSLQGPSYEQYF. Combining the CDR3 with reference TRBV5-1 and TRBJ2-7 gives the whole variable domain KAGVTQTPRYLIKTRGQQVTLSCSPISGHRSVSWYQQTPGQGLQFLFEYFSETQRNKGNFPGRFSGRQFSNSRSEMNVSTLELGDSALYLCASSLQGPSYEQYFGPGTRLTVT.

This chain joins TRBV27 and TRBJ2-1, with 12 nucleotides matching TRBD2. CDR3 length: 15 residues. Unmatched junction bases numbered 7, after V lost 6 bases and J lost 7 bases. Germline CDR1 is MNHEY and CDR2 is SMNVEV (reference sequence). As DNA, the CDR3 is TGTGCCAGCAGCCGCGGGACTAGCGGGTTTAATGAGCAGTTCTTC. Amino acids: CASSRGTSGFNEQFF.

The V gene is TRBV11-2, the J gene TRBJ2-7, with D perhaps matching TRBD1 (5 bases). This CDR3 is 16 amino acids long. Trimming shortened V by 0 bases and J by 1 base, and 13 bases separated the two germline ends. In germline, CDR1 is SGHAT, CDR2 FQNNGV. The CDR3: CASSLDQGSGSYEQYF. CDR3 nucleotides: TGTGCCAGCAGCTTAGATCAAGGATCAGGGTCCTACGAGCAGTACTTC.

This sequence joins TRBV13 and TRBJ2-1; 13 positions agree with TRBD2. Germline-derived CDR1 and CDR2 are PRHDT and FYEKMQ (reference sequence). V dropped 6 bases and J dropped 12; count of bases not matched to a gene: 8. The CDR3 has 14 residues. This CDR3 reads CASSHPTSGGGQFF. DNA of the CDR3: TGTGCCAGCAGTCATCCCACTAGCGGGGGGGGGCAGTTCTTC.

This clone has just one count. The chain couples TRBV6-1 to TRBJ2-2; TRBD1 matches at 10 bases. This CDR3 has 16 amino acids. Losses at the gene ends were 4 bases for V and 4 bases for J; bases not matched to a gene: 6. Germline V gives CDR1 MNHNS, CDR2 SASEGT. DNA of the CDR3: TGTGCCAGCAGTGCTTCTCGGACAGGGGGCACCGGGGAGCTGTTTTTT. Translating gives CASSASRTGGTGELFF.

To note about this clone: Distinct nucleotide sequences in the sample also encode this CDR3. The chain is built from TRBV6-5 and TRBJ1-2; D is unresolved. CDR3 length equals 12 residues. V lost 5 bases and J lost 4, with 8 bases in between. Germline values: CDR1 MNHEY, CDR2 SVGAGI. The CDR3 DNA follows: TGTGCCAGCAGTCCCAGAGGCTATGGCTACACCTTC. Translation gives CASSPRGYGYTF.